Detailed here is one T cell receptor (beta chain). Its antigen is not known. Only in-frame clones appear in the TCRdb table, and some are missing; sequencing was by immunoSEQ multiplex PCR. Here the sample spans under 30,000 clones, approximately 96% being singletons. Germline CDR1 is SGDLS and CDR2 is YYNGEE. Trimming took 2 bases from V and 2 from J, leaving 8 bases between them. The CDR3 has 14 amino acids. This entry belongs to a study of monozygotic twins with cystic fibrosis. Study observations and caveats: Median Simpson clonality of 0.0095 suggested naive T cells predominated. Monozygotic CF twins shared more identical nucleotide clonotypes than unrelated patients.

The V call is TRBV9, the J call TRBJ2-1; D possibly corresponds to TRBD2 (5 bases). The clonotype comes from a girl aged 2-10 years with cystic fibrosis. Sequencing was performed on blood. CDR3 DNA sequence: TGTGCCAGCAGCGTGGCGGGCCCCTACAATGAGCAGTTCTTC. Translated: CASSVAGPYNEQFF.